This T cell receptor beta chain was sequenced in a study of T-cell reconstitution after alpha-beta-depleted transplantation in children. Germline V gene lookup returns CDR1 MDHEN and CDR2 SYDVKM. The V end lost 3 bases, the J end lost 0 bases, and 11 bases lay between the germline ends. This CDR3 has 16 residues. This sample's TCRbeta library carried unique molecular identifier barcodes. In TCRdb, the PCR reads were re-called with MiXCR into one record per CDR3 protein. The table lists 600,000 to 700,000 distinct CDR3 sequences, 15% to 20% of them singletons. This chain links TRBV28 with TRBJ1-4; D is uncertain. The starting material was PBMCs from the stem cell graft donor, obtained from the stem cell graft. The source of this sequence is a human donor who donated a stem cell graft to a child with acute myeloid leukemia. The chain's CDR3 is CASSLIGPATNEKLFF. In nucleotides, the CDR3 is TGTGCCAGCAGTTTGATCGGACCTGCAACTAATGAAAAACTGTTTTTT.